The present TCR beta chain was sequenced within a study of technical replicates of blood from several donors. Germline CDR1 is SGHNT and CDR2 is YYREEE (reference sequence). Trimming left V 4 bases short and J 2 bases short, with 13 bases between. The CDR3 has 14 amino acids. Only in-frame clones appear in the TCRdb table, and some are missing; sequencing was by immunoSEQ multiplex PCR. The data contain nearly 90,000 clones, 85% to 95% of them singletons. This sequence originates from a human donor in good health. V usage is TRBV5-4 and J usage is TRBJ2-7, with a possible D match to TRBD1 (6 bases). The sample consisted of T cells isolated from PBMCs. The CDR3 coding sequence is TGTGCCAGCAGCGCGGAGACAGGTCCCTACGAGCAGTACTTC. It is translated as CASSAETGPYEQYF.